This T cell receptor beta chain was recorded in a study of tumor T cells in aggressive B-cell lymphoma. V lost 3 bases and J 6 bases, leaving 14 bases between the germline ends. CDR3 length equals 15 residues. Looked up from germline, CDR1 is MNHEY and CDR2 is SMNVEV (reference sequence). Using immunoSEQ multiplex PCR, the repertoire was profiled, and TCRdb retains in-frame clones only, with some absent. The sample carries around 8,400 clones, about 85% recorded once. The rearrangement uses TRBV27 and TRBJ1-4; TRBD1 is a possible D gene (6 bases). Sequencing input: tumor tissue. This TCR was recovered from an adult with diffuse large B cell lymphoma. This CDR3 is CASSFHRGGHEKLFF. In nucleotides, the CDR3 is TGTGCCAGCAGTTTCCATAGGGGGGGGCATGAAAAACTGTTTTTT. The full variable domain, completed using reference TRBV27 and TRBJ1-4, is EAQVTQNPRYLITVTGKKLTVTCSQNMNHEYMSWYRQDPGLGLRQIYYSMNVEVTDKGDVPEGYKVSRKEKRNFPLILESPSPNQTSLYFCASSFHRGGHEKLFFGSGTQLSVL.